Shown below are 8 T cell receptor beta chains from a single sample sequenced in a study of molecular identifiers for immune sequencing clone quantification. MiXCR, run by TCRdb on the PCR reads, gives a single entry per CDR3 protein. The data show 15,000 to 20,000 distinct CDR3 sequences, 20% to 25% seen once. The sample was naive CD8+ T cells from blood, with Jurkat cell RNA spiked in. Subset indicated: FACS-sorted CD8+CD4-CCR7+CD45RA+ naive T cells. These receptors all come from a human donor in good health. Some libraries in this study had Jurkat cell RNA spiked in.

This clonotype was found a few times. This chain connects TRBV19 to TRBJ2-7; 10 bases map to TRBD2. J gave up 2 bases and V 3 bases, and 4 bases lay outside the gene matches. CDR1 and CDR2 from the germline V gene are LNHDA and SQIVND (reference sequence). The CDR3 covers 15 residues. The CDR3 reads CASSMSLAGAYEQYF. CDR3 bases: TGTGCCAGTAGTATGAGTCTAGCGGGAGCCTACGAGCAGTACTTC.

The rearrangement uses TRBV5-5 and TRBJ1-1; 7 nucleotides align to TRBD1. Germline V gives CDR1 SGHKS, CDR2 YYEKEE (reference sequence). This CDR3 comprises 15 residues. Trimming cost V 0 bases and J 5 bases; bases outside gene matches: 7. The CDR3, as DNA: TGTGCCAGCAGCTTGGTAGCGACAGGGTGGACTGAAGCTTTCTTT. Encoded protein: CASSLVATGWTEAFF.

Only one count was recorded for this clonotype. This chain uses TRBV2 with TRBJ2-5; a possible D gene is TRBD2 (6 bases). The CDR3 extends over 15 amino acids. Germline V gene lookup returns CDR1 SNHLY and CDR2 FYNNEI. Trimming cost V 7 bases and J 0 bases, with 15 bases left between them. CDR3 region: CASTPDPGDQETQYF. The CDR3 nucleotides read TGTGCCAGCACGCCTGACCCGGGAGACCAAGAGACCCAGTACTTC. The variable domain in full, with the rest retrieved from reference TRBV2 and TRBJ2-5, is EPEVTQTPSHQVTQMGQEVILRCVPISNHLYFYWYRQILGQKVEFLVSFYNNEISEKSEIFDDQFSVERPDGSNFTLKIRSTKLEDSAMYFCASTPDPGDQETQYFGPGTRLLVL.

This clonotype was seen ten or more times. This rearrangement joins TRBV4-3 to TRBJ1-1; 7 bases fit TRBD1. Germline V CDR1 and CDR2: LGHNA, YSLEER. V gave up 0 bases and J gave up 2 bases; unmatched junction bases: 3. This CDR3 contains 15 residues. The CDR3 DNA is TGCGCCAGCAGCCAAGATCGACAGGGAAACACTGAAGCTTTCTTT. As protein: CASSQDRQGNTEAFF.

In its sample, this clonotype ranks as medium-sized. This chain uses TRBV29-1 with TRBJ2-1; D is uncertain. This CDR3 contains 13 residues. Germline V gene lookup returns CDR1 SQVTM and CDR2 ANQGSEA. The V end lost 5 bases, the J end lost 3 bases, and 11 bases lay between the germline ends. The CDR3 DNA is TGCAGCGTTAGTTGGGCAGACTACAATGAGCAGTTCTTC. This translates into CSVSWADYNEQFF.

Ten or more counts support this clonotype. In DNA form, the CDR3 reads TGTGCCAGTAGGGCTTCTTCGGCTGGCACCGGGGAGCTGTTTTTT. It translates to CASRASSAGTGELFF. The genes are TRBV19 and TRBJ2-2; D not resolved. CDR3 length equals 15 residues. Germline loops: CDR1 LNHDA, CDR2 SQIVND (reference sequence). V lost 6 bases and J 4 bases, leaving 15 bases between the germline ends.

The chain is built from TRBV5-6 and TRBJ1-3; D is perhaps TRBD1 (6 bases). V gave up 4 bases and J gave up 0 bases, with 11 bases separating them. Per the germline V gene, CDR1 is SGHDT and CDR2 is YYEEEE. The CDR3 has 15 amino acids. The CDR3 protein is CASSPTGTSGNTIYF. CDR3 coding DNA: TGTGCCAGCAGCCCGACAGGAACCTCTGGAAACACCATATATTTT.

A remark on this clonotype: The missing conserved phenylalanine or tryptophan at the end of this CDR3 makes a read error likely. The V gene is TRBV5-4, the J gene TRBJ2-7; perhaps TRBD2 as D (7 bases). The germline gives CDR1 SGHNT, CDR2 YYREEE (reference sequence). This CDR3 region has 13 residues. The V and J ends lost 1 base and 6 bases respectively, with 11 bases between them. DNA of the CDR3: TGTGCCAGCAGCTTGAGCGGGACAAGCGAGCAGTACTCC. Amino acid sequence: CASSLSGTSEQYS.